Given below is one TCR beta chain in context. Its antigen is as yet unknown. This sample was included in a study of T cells expressing NK-cell markers. As for the study in general: Seropositivity for HCMV was found in most of the eight sequenced donors, with one seronegative.

General study results and limits: Four donors likewise had their CD3+CD56-NKG2C+ fraction led by these clonotypes.

TCRdb reprocessed the 5' RACE reads, with one entry per CDR3 protein and no DNA. The sample data list around 260,000 distinct CDR3 sequences. The receptor's source is a woman between 18 and 75 years old in good health. Sequenced input: blood T cells: a sorted CD56 or NKG2C T cell subset, CD4+ or CD8+ T cells, or bulk PBMC T cells (not recorded which).

The CDR3 loop reads CASSVPEPGLF. V and J are TRBV2 and TRBJ2-7; TCRdb indicates TRBD2, and absent DNA this call remains unverified. The CDR3 loop spans 11 amino acids. Germline V gene data show CDR1 as SNHLY and CDR2 as FYNNEI.